Each of the 23 T cell receptor beta chains below was sequenced from the same sample in a study of cytomegalovirus exposure and HLA in healthy donors. 60 Vbeta and 13 Jbeta primers were used in PCR. The assay was immunoSEQ multiplex PCR, and TCRdb's table has in-frame clones only and misses some. The table lists about 100,000 clones, more than 75% of them singletons. The sample was PBMCs. These receptors were collected from a man aged 25 to 40 in good health and CMV-seropositive.

The chain links TRBV9 to TRBJ2-7; TRBD1 agrees at 9 bases. Germline V CDR1 and CDR2: SGDLS, YYNGEE. V lost 3 bases to trimming and J lost 4 bases; unmatched junction nucleotides: 5. The CDR3 spans 14 residues. DNA for the CDR3: TGTGCCAGCAGCGGCGGACAGGGGCCTTACGAGCAGTACTTC. Residues: CASSGGQGPYEQYF.

The chain combines TRBV5-1 with TRBJ2-3; TRBD2 matches at 8 bases. There are 16 residues in the CDR3. In germline, CDR1 is SGHRS, CDR2 YFSETQ. Germline trimming cut 3 bases from V and 5 bases from J; bases unmatched to any gene: 11. In DNA, the CDR3 is TGCGCCAGCAGCTCCACGGGGGGGCACATTTTAGATACGCAGTATTTT. Translating gives CASSSTGGHILDTQYF.

CDR3: CASSVGGGPDTQYF. In nucleotides, the CDR3 is TGTGCCAGTAGTGTTGGGGGGGGGCCTGATACGCAGTATTTT. The V and J genes are TRBV19 and TRBJ2-3; maybe TRBD2 (7 bases). CDR3 length: 14 amino acids. V gave up 5 bases and J gave up 6 bases, with 15 bases separating them. Germline V gene lookup returns CDR1 LNHDA and CDR2 SQIVND (reference sequence).

The rearrangement links TRBV11-2 to TRBJ1-1, with D perhaps matching TRBD1 (6 bases). Germline values: CDR1 SGHAT, CDR2 FQNNGV. Trimming removed 5 bases from V and 5 bases from J, with 12 bases in between. CDR3 size: 13 residues. CDR3 DNA sequence: TGTGCCAGCAGCCCCGGACAGAGTACTGAAGCTTTCTTT. Protein sequence: CASSPGQSTEAFF.

This chain uses TRBV13 with TRBJ1-6; 8 bases line up with TRBD1. After removal of 0 bases from V and 6 bases from J, the junction contained 7 bases not matched to a gene. CDR3 size: 17 residues. Looked up from germline, CDR1 is PRHDT and CDR2 is FYEKMQ (reference sequence). The CDR3 DNA is TGTGCCAGCAGCTTAGGCCGGACAGGGATTTCTAATTCACCCCTCCACTTT. This translates into CASSLGRTGISNSPLHF.

This sequence joins TRBV7-9 and TRBJ1-2; D may be TRBD1 (5 bases). Germline CDR1 is SEHNR and CDR2 is FQNEAQ (reference sequence). The CDR3 consists of 13 residues. In DNA form, the CDR3 reads TGTTCCGGACGGGGGGAGTCTAACTATGGCTACACCTTC. Translated, it gives CSGRGESNYGYTF. Full variable domain (remainder filled in from reference TRBV7-9 and TRBJ1-2): DTGVSQNPRHKITKRGQNVTFRCDPISEHNRLYWYRQTLGQGPEFLTYFQNEAQLEKSRLLSDRFSAERPKGSFSTLEIQRTEQGDSAMYLCSGRGESNYGYTFGSGTRLTVV.

This clone was seen a handful of times. The DNA for the CDR3 is TGTGCCAGCAGCTTAGAGGGGGCGCGAGGAAACACCATATATTTT. Translated, it gives CASSLEGARGNTIYF. The rearrangement joins TRBV11-2 to TRBJ1-3; possibly TRBD1 for D (6 bases). CDR1 SGHAT and CDR2 FQNNGV come from the germline V gene. The CDR3 consists of 15 residues. Trimming removed 0 bases at V and 4 bases at J, with 10 bases between.

The chain recombines TRBV11-3 with TRBJ1-1; 7 nucleotides agree with TRBD1. The CDR3 has 14 amino acids. Germline CDR1 reads SGHNT; CDR2 reads YENEEA. V gave up 1 base and J gave up 5 bases; unmatched junction bases: 4. The CDR3 DNA follows: TGTGCCAGCAGCTTAGGCAGGGGGAGTACTGAAGCTTTCTTT. Translation: CASSLGRGSTEAFF.

V is TRBV30 and J is TRBJ2-7; tentatively, D is TRBD1 (5 bases). V lost 0 bases and J 5 bases, leaving 17 bases between the germline ends. Germline V CDR1 and CDR2: GTSNPN, SVGIG (reference sequence). CDR3 size: 15 residues. CDR3: CAWSVQAPRNHEQYF. Written as DNA, the CDR3 is TGTGCCTGGAGTGTACAGGCCCCCCGGAATCACGAGCAGTACTTC.

The rearrangement joins TRBV6-5 to TRBJ2-5; D is perhaps TRBD1 (6 bases). This CDR3 is built from 14 residues. Trimming pared 5 bases from V and 3 bases from J, leaving 13 bases between. Per germline, CDR1 MNHEY and CDR2 SVGAGI. The CDR3 DNA follows: TGTGCCAGCAGTACTCAGACAGGAAAAGAGACCCAGTACTTC. The encoded protein is CASSTQTGKETQYF.

In nucleotides, the CDR3 is TGCGCCAGCAGCTTGGGAGGGAATGAAGAGACCCAGTACTTC. Its protein is CASSLGGNEETQYF. V usage is TRBV5-1 and J usage is TRBJ2-5; D may be TRBD2 (5 bases). V was shortened by 0 bases and J by 3 bases, with 9 bases between the two germline ends. Germline V gene data show CDR1 as SGHRS and CDR2 as YFSETQ. The CDR3 sequence is 14 residues long.

The chain recombines TRBV10-3 with TRBJ1-5; no reliable D call. Germline V gene data show CDR1 as ENHRY and CDR2 as SYGVKD. The V gene lost 0 bases and the J gene lost 8 bases, with 8 bases spanning the gap. The CDR3 is made up of 13 amino acids. The CDR3 DNA reads TGTGCCATCAGTGAGTCCCAAAGCAAGCCCCAGCATTTT. It encodes CAISESQSKPQHF.

The V call is TRBV9, the J call TRBJ1-5; maybe TRBD1 (6 bases). The CDR3 runs 14 residues. Trimming removed 3 bases from V and 6 bases from J, with 13 bases in between. Per the germline V gene, CDR1 is SGDLS and CDR2 is YYNGEE. DNA of the CDR3: TGTGCCAGCAGCGATACAGGGTTCGCTCAGCCCCAGCATTTT. It translates to CASSDTGFAQPQHF.

A note on this clone: Compared with germline, one end of the junction differs, possibly owing to a read error. The V call is TRBV7-9, the J call TRBJ1-1, with a tentative D call TRBD1 (6 bases). This CDR3 contains 15 residues. Germline values: CDR1 SEHNR, CDR2 FQNEAQ (reference sequence). In nucleotides, the CDR3 is TGTTCCAGCAGCCTTCAGGGGACGGCGAACACTGAAGCTTTCTTT. This translates into CSSSLQGTANTEAFF.

The chain combines TRBV7-2 with TRBJ2-5; D is unclear. The CDR3 runs 14 residues. Germline V gene sequence: CDR1 SGHTA, CDR2 FQGNSA. V was shortened by 7 bases and J by 7 bases, with 19 bases between the two germline ends. CDR3 region: CASTPGGSSGTQYF. CDR3 DNA sequence: TGTGCCAGCACCCCTGGTGGCTCCTCGGGGACCCAGTACTTC.

This clone was counted only a few times. V and J are TRBV5-1 and TRBJ2-3, with TRBD2 matching over 11 bases. The junction had 4 bases not matched to a gene; V was cut back by 1 base and J by 3 bases. Per germline, CDR1 SGHRS and CDR2 YFSETQ. The CDR3 contains 16 residues. CDR3 in DNA: TGCGCCAGCAGCTTGTCCCCTAGCGGGGGGACAGATACGCAGTATTTT. Its translation: CASSLSPSGGTDTQYF.

The chain links TRBV10-2 to TRBJ2-2, with a weak D call TRBD1 (5 bases). Trimming pared 6 bases from V and 1 base from J, leaving 12 bases between. This CDR3 contains 15 residues. Germline CDR1 reads WSHSY; CDR2 reads SAAADI. The CDR3 DNA is TGCGCCAGCAGCCGAGACAGTAAGAACACCGGGGAGCTGTTTTTT. It yields the protein CASSRDSKNTGELFF.

V and J are TRBV5-4 and TRBJ2-5; the D is unclear. This CDR3 region has 11 residues. Germline loops: CDR1 SGHNT, CDR2 YYREEE (reference sequence). Trimming removed 3 bases at V and 7 bases at J, with 7 bases between. The CDR3 spells CASSSSSTQYF. CDR3 DNA: TGTGCCAGCAGCTCCTCCTCGACCCAGTACTTC.

The chain couples TRBV5-1 to TRBJ2-1, with 8 bases aligning to TRBD1. After removal of 0 bases from V and 12 bases from J, the junction contained 5 bases not matched to a gene. The germline CDR1 and CDR2 sequences are SGHRS and YFSETQ. This CDR3 spans 13 amino acids. CDR3 amino acids: CASSLGTGRAQFF. DNA for the CDR3: TGCGCCAGCAGCTTGGGGACAGGGCGAGCGCAGTTCTTC.

The chain combines TRBV4-2 with TRBJ2-3; TRBD2 matches at 11 bases. This CDR3 region has 17 residues. CDR1 and CDR2 (germline): LGHNA, YNFKEQ. V gave up 0 bases and J gave up 2 bases; unmatched junction bases: 4. CDR3 sequence (DNA): TGTGCCAGCAGCCAAGAAGGGACTAGCGGTACCACAGATACGCAGTATTTT. Amino acids: CASSQEGTSGTTDTQYF.

The chain has TRBV11-3 and TRBJ2-5, with D tentatively TRBD2 (6 bases). The tail of the sequence fits TRBJ2-7 better, so the J call may be wrong. This CDR3 is 15 amino acids long. The V gene's germline CDR1 is SGHNT and CDR2 YENEEA. The CDR3 here is CASSFVGGSSYEQYF. The DNA for the CDR3 is TGTGCCAGCAGCTTCGTAGGAGGGAGCTCCTACGAGCAGTACTTC.

The rearrangement joins TRBV19 to TRBJ2-1; D is perhaps TRBD2 (6 bases). Germline assignment: CDR1 LNHDA and CDR2 SQIVND (reference sequence). The CDR3 loop spans 13 amino acids. Trimming removed 7 bases from V and 1 base from J, with 8 bases in between. CDR3 sequence (DNA): TGTGCCAGTATGGCGGGGTCCTACAATGAGCAGTTCTTC. Encoded protein: CASMAGSYNEQFF.

This clone was counted a few times. The CDR3: CASSGATGTETQYF. The CDR3 DNA follows: TGTGCCAGCAGCGGGGCCACAGGGACCGAGACCCAGTACTTC. The V gene is TRBV11-2, the J gene TRBJ2-5; perhaps TRBD1 as D (6 bases). This CDR3 has 14 amino acids. Trimming removed 5 bases at V and 5 bases at J, with 15 bases between. Germline V gene lookup returns CDR1 SGHAT and CDR2 FQNNGV.